The source of this TCR beta chain is a study of tumor-infiltrating lymphocytes in primary liver carcinoma. Overall study: Both sexes were represented among patients, who were 30 to 69 years old. Tumor stage was T1-T3 N0M0, and tumor size was about 4 to 11 cm across. Study results and caveats: Significantly greater top-250-clone fractions characterized tumors relative to blood (p = 0.039).

Unmatched junction bases numbered 7, after V lost 3 bases and J lost 10 bases. This CDR3 region has 14 residues. From germline, CDR1 is SGHNT and CDR2 YENEEA. Starting from approximately 0.45 ug of total RNA, TCR beta cDNA was produced with a primer in the constant region. A slightly modified ARM-PCR protocol with three nested multiplex PCR rounds produced these TCR beta libraries. Two initial PCR rounds of ten to eleven cycles each paired TRBV1-TRBV30 forward primers with a C-beta reverse primer. TCRdb re-called the multiplex PCR reads with MiXCR, one entry per CDR3 protein. The sample has almost 200,000 distinct CDR3 sequences, less than 65% seen once. This clonotype was recorded only once. Its antigen is still unknown. The conserved phenylalanine or tryptophan is not found at the CDR3 terminus, so this likely reflects a read error. Germline DNA was also extracted, with blood RNA taken from unsorted whole blood.

The chain uses TRBV11-3 and TRBJ2-3; 10 bases agree with TRBD2. Sequencing was performed on peripheral blood. The TCR comes from a woman aged 60-75 years with primary liver carcinoma and hepatitis B virus infection. The CDR3 bases are TGTGCCAGCAGCTTGACTAGCGGGCCAATGGCGCAGTATTGT. Residues: CASSLTSGPMAQYC.